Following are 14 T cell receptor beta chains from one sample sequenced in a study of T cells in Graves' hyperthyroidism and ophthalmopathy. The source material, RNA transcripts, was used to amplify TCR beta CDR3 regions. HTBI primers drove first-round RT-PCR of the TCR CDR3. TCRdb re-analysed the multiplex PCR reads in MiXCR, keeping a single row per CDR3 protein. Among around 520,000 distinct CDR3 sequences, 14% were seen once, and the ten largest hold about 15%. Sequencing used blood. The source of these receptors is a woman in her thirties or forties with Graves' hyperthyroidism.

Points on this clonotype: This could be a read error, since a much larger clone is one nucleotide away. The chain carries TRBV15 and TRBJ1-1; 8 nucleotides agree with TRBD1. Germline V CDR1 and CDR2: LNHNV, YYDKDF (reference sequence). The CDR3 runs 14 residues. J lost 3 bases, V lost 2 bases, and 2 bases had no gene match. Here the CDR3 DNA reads TGTGCCACCAGCAGAAAACAGGGGGACACTGAAGCTTTCTTT. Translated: CATSRKQGDTEAFF.

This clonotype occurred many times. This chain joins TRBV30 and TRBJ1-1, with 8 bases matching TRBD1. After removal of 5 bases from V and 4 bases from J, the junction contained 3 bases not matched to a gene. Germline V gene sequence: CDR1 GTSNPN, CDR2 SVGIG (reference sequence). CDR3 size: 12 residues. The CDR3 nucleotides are TGTGCCTGGGACAGGGGCAGCACTGAAGCTTTCTTT. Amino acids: CAWDRGSTEAFF.

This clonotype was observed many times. CDR3 coding DNA: TGTGCCACCAGCGGGGACAGGGGTTACAATGAGCAGTTCTTC. It is translated as CATSGDRGYNEQFF. The chain links TRBV12-3 or TRBV12-4 to TRBJ2-1, with 10 bases aligning to TRBD1. V shed 10 bases and J 4 bases; nucleotides not matched to a gene: 7. The CDR3 totals 14 residues.

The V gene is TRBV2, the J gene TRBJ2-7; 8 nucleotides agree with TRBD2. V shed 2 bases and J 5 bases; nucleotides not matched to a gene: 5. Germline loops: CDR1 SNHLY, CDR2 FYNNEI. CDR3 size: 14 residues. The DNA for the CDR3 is TGTGCCAGCAGTGAACAAGGACTAGCCAACGAGCAGTACTTC. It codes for CASSEQGLANEQYF.

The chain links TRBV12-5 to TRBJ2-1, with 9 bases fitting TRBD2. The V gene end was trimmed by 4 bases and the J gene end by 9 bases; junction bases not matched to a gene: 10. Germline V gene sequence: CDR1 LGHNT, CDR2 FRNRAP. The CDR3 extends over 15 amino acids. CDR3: CASGSGLASGGEQFF. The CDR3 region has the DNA TGTGCTAGTGGTTCGGGACTAGCCTCGGGGGGTGAGCAGTTCTTC.

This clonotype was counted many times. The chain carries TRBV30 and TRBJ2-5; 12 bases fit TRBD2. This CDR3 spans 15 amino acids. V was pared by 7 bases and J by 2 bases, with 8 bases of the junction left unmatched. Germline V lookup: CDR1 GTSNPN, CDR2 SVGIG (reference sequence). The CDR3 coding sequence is TGTGCCTCAAGACTAGCGGGAGTCGGTCAAGAGACCCAGTACTTC. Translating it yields CASRLAGVGQETQYF.

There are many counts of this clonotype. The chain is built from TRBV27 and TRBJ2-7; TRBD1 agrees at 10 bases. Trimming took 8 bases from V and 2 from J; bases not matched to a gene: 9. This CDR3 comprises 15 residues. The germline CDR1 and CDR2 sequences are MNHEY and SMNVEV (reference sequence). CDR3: CASSRGQGFAYEQYF. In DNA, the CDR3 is TGTGCCAGCTCCAGGGGACAGGGGTTTGCCTACGAGCAGTACTTC.

The CDR3: CASRGSGQGYEKLFF. CDR3 in DNA: TGTGCCAGCAGGGGGTCGGGACAGGGTTATGAAAAACTGTTTTTT. V is TRBV6-1 and J is TRBJ1-4; 9 nucleotides align to TRBD1. Germline trimming cut 6 bases from V and 6 bases from J; bases unmatched to any gene: 8. CDR3 size: 15 residues. Germline values: CDR1 MNHNS, CDR2 SASEGT.

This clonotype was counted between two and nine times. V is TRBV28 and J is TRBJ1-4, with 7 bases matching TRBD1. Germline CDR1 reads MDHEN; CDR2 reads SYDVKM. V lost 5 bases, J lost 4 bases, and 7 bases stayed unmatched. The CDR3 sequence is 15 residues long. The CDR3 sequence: CASSPSGGGNEKLFF. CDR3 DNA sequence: TGTGCCAGCAGTCCCTCAGGGGGAGGTAATGAAAAACTGTTTTTT.

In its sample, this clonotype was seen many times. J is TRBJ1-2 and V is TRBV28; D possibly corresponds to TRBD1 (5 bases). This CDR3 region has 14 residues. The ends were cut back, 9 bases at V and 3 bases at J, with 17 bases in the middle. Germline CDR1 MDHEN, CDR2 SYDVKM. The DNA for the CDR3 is TGTGCCAGTCAAAAGCAGGGTCTAGACTATGGCTACACCTTC. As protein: CASQKQGLDYGYTF.

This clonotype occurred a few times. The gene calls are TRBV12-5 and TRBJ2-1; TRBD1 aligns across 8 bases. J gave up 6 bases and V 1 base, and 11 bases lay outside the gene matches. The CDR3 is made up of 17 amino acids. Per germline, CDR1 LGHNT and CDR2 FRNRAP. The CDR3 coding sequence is TGTGCTAGTGGTTTGGGTTTCGTCGAGCAGGGGGCCAATGAGCAGTTCTTC. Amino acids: CASGLGFVEQGANEQFF. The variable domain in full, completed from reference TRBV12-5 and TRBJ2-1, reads DARVTQTPRHKVTEMGQEVTMRCQPILGHNTVFWYRQTMMQGLELLAYFRNRAPLDDSGMPKDRFSAEMPDATLATLKIQPSEPRDSAVYFCASGLGFVEQGANEQFFGPGTRLTVL.

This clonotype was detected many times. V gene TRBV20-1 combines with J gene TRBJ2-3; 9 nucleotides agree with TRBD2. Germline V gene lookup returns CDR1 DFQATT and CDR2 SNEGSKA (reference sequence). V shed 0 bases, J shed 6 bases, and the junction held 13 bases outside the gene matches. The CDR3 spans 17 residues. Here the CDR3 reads CSAREGSSGSRPDTQYF. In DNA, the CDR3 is TGCAGTGCTAGAGAAGGGAGTAGCGGGAGCAGACCGGATACGCAGTATTTT.

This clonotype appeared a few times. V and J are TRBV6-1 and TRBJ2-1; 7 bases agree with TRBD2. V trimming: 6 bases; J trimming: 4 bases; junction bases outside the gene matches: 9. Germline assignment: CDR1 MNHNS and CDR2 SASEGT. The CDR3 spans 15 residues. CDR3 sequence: CASRMDGGNYNEQFF. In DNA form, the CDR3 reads TGTGCCAGCAGGATGGACGGGGGGAATTACAATGAGCAGTTCTTC.

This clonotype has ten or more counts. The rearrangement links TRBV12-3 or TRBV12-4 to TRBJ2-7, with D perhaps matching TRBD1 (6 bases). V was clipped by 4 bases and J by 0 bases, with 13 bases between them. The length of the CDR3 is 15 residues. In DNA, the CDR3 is TGTGCCAGCAGTTCTTTAACAGGGAGCTCCTACGAGCAGTACTTC. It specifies CASSSLTGSSYEQYF.